This T cell receptor beta chain comes out of a study of PD-L1 blockade in urothelial cancer. Each patient gave between 1 and 8 samples, pretreatment and on-treatment. The data were produced by immunoSEQ multiplex PCR, yet TCRdb's version contains in-frame clones alone and is incomplete. Of some 25,000 clones listed, around nine tenths are singletons. Germline values: CDR1 SGHRS, CDR2 YFSETQ. The CDR3 runs 16 residues. V lost 4 bases, J lost 7 bases, and 13 bases stayed unmatched. A single count supports this clone. The TCR sequence derives from a man aged 55 to 70 with urothelial cancer. The specimen was PBMCs, collected around atezolizumab (anti-PD-L1) treatment. The V call is TRBV5-1, the J call TRBJ2-1, with 8 positions matching TRBD2. In DNA, the CDR3 is TGCGCCAGCAGCCCCGAAGCCACTAGCGGTCGGAATGAGCAGTTCTTC. Translation gives CASSPEATSGRNEQFF.